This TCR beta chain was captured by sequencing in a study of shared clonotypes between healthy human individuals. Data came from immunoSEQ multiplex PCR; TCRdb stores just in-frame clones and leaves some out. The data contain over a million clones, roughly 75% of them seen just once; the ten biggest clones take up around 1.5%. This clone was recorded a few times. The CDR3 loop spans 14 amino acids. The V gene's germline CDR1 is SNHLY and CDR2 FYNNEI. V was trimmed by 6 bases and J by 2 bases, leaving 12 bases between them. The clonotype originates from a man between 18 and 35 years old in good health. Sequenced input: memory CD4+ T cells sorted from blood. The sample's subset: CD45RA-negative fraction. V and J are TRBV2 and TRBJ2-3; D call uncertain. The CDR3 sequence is CASRDGTSTDTQYF. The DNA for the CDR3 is TGTGCCAGCAGGGACGGCACCTCCACAGATACGCAGTATTTT.